What follows describes a single T cell receptor (beta chain). The record originates from a study of T cells in Graves' hyperthyroidism and ophthalmopathy. There were TCR beta CDR3 regions amplified from RNA transcripts. The HTBI set primed first-round TCR CDR3 RT-PCR. One entry per CDR3 protein, called by TCRdb with MiXCR from the multiplex PCR reads. Of 300,000 or so distinct CDR3 sequences listed, around 23% are singletons. Germline CDR1 and CDR2: MNHNS and SASEGT. The CDR3 extends over 15 amino acids. Trimming at V came to 6 bases and at J to 1 base, leaving 4 bases not matched to a gene. The chain joins TRBV6-1 to TRBJ2-2; 8 positions match TRBD1. Material: blood. The sequence was obtained from a woman aged 45-65 years with Graves' hyperthyroidism. The CDR3 is CASRTQGVNTGELFF. The CDR3 DNA reads as TGTGCCAGCAGGACACAGGGGGTGAACACCGGGGAGCTGTTTTTT.